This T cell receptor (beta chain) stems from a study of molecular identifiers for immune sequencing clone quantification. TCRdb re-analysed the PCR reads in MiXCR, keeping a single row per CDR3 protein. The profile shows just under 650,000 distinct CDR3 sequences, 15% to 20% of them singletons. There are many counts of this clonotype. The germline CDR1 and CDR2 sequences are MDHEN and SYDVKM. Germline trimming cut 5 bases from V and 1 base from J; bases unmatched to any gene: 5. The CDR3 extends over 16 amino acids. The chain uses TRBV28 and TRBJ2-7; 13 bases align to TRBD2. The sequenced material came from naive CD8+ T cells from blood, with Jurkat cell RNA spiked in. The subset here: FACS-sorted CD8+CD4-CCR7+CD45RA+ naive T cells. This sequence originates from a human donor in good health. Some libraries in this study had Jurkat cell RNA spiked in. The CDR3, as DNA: TGTGCCAGCAGTCCGGGACTAGCGGGGCCGTCCTACGAGCAGTACTTC. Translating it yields CASSPGLAGPSYEQYF.